The 29 T cell receptor beta chains in this list originate from one sample, sequenced in a study of CD8+ T cells in alopecia areata (dated by TCRdb to 2017 to 2018). The protocol used for the library was the immunoSEQ multiplex PCR assay. RNA was extracted from all samples and reverse transcribed into cDNA as template for TCR sequencing. In TCRdb, the immuneACCESS table is reduced to in-frame sequences with V and J assigned. These tables do not hold every clone; where another copy was compared, an unresolved V gene accounts for under half, and the others remain unexplained. Across this sample there are about 160,000 clones, with around three fifths seen only once. 0.91% of the sample goes to the ten largest clones. The intended sense of this specimen's time point label: around 4 weeks on oral tofacitinib. The treatment or condition label corresponds to: oral pan-JAK inhibitor, 5-10 mg twice daily.

Source: CD4+ T cells sorted from blood, taken at week 4, from a patient treated with tofacitinib. Source of these receptors: a human donor with alopecia areata.

J is TRBJ1-2 and V is TRBV9; D possibly corresponds to TRBD1 (6 bases). The germline V gene encodes CDR1 SGDLS and CDR2 YYNGEE. The CDR3 runs 15 residues. V was clipped by 0 bases and J by 4 bases, with 13 bases between them. The CDR3 DNA sequence: TGTGCCAGCAGCGTAGTAGCCGGGGACACCTATGGCTACACCTTC. Translation: CASSVVAGDTYGYTF.

This rearrangement joins TRBV30 to TRBJ2-6; D gene uncertain. Per germline, CDR1 GTSNPN and CDR2 SVGIG (reference sequence). This CDR3 has 13 amino acids. Trimming took 8 bases from V and 2 from J, leaving 10 bases between them. This CDR3 is CALGYPGANVLTF. CDR3 coding DNA: TGTGCCCTAGGCTACCCTGGGGCCAACGTCCTGACTTTC.

The gene calls are TRBV25-1 and TRBJ2-5, with 8 nucleotides matching TRBD1. The junction had 8 bases not matched to a gene; V was cut back by 5 bases and J by 0 bases. CDR1 and CDR2 from the germline V gene are MGHDK and SYGVNS. CDR3 length equals 16 residues. CDR3 sequence reads: CASSKAGGHYQETQYF. CDR3 bases: TGTGCCAGCAGTAAGGCAGGGGGCCATTACCAAGAGACCCAGTACTTC.

This chain joins TRBV30 and TRBJ2-7; the D gene could be TRBD1 or TRBD2 (5 bases each). Germline V gene data show CDR1 as GTSNPN and CDR2 as SVGIG (reference sequence). The CDR3 is made up of 14 amino acids. Trimming took 0 bases from V and 3 from J, leaving 12 bases between them. DNA of the CDR3: TGTGCCTGGAGTGTTATGGGACCGCGCTACGAGCAGTACTTC. Translation gives CAWSVMGPRYEQYF.

The chain carries TRBV5-1 and TRBJ1-3; 9 bases map to TRBD1. J lost 4 bases, V lost 4 bases, and 6 bases had no gene match. The germline gives CDR1 SGHRS, CDR2 YFSETQ. This CDR3 contains 15 residues. CDR3 residues: CASSRTGGVGNTIYF. The CDR3 bases are TGCGCCAGCAGCCGCACAGGGGGCGTCGGAAACACCATATATTTT. The variable domain in full, with the rest retrieved from reference TRBV5-1 and TRBJ1-3, is KAGVTQTPRYLIKTRGQQVTLSCSPISGHRSVSWYQQTPGQGLQFLFEYFSETQRNKGNFPGRFSGRQFSNSRSEMNVSTLELGDSALYLCASSRTGGVGNTIYFGEGSWLTVV.

V is TRBV18 and J is TRBJ1-2; no clear D. Trimming cost V 5 bases and J 13 bases, with 14 bases left between them. Germline CDR1 KGHSH, CDR2 LQKENI. This CDR3 spans 11 amino acids. CDR3 amino acids: CASSSDGDSTF. The DNA for the CDR3 is TGTGCCAGCTCATCGGACGGCGATAGCACCTTC.

Remarks on this clone: Just one base apart from a much larger clone, this may be a read error. V and J are TRBV11-2 and TRBJ1-1; 7 bases align to TRBD1. The CDR3 totals 14 residues. The junction had 5 bases not matched to a gene; V was cut back by 5 bases and J by 2 bases. Germline assignment: CDR1 SGHAT and CDR2 FQNNGV. The CDR3 DNA reads TGTGCCAGCAGCCCTGGACAGGCCAACACTGAAGCTTTCTTT. Translating it yields CASSPGQANTEAFF.

The chain carries TRBV29-1 and TRBJ1-5, with D unclear. Germline CDR1 and CDR2: SQVTM and ANQGSEA. V was pared by 7 bases and J by 2 bases, with 15 bases between. The CDR3 has 14 amino acids. CDR3 sequence: CSGQGVVGNQPQHF. In nucleotides, the CDR3 is TGCAGCGGACAAGGTGTGGTGGGCAATCAGCCCCAGCATTTT.

The chain joins TRBV7-9 to TRBJ1-5, with D unresolved. Germline V gene lookup returns CDR1 SEHNR and CDR2 FQNEAQ (reference sequence). CDR3 length equals 13 residues. V was trimmed by 2 bases and J by 2 bases, leaving 4 bases between them. The CDR3 reads CASSLTGNQPQHF. CDR3 DNA: TGTGCCAGCAGCTTAACAGGCAATCAGCCCCAGCATTTT. Together with reference TRBV7-9 and TRBJ1-5, the CDR3 gives the full variable domain: DTGVSQNPRHKITKRGQNVTFRCDPISEHNRLYWYRQTLGQGPEFLTYFQNEAQLEKSRLLSDRFSAERPKGSFSTLEIQRTEQGDSAMYLCASSLTGNQPQHFGDGTRLSIL.

The chain couples TRBV15 to TRBJ2-5; tentatively, D is TRBD1 (5 bases). The CDR3 spans 13 residues. The V and J ends lost 0 bases and 5 bases respectively, with 7 bases between them. Germline-derived CDR1 and CDR2 are LNHNV and YYDKDF (reference sequence). The chain's CDR3 is CATSRDRVETQYF. The CDR3, as DNA: TGTGCCACCAGCAGAGACAGGGTTGAGACCCAGTACTTC.

The table lists this clone with a few counts. The gene calls are TRBV30 and TRBJ1-5; unclear D gene. CDR3 length equals 15 residues. V lost 1 base to trimming and J lost 5 bases, with 15 bases between them. Germline V gene sequence: CDR1 GTSNPN, CDR2 SVGIG (reference sequence). Written as DNA, the CDR3 is TGTGCCTGGAGTGCACACTCGGGCACCCATCAGCCCCAGCATTTT. Protein product: CAWSAHSGTHQPQHF.

The rearrangement links TRBV29-1 to TRBJ2-1, with D possibly TRBD2 on 5 matching bases. This CDR3 region has 10 residues. Trimming shortened V by 3 bases and J by 10 bases, and 7 bases separated the two germline ends. Germline CDR1 and CDR2: SQVTM and ANQGSEA. The CDR3 DNA sequence: TGCAGCGTTGAGGACTGGGAGCAGTTCTTC. As protein: CSVEDWEQFF.

This chain uses TRBV30 with TRBJ1-5, with a weak D call TRBD1 (6 bases). CDR3 length equals 12 residues. Between the trimmed V and J ends, which lost 4 bases and 3 bases, there was a span of 7 bases. The germline V gene has CDR1 GTSNPN and CDR2 SVGIG (reference sequence). This CDR3 reads CAWNRDNQPQHF. The CDR3 coding sequence is TGTGCCTGGAACAGGGACAATCAGCCCCAGCATTTT.

The chain employs TRBV29-1 and TRBJ2-1, with D possibly matching TRBD1 (6 bases). Germline V gene sequence: CDR1 SQVTM, CDR2 ANQGSEA. V was pared by 3 bases and J by 10 bases, with 19 bases between. The CDR3 is 14 amino acids. The CDR3 here is CSVEGARIQGEQFF. DNA for the CDR3: TGCAGCGTTGAGGGGGCGCGGATTCAAGGGGAGCAGTTCTTC.

The chain is built from TRBV29-1 and TRBJ2-1; weak D call: TRBD2 (6 bases). The CDR3 runs 12 residues. V lost 7 bases and J lost 8, with 15 bases in between. Looked up from germline, CDR1 is SQVTM and CDR2 is ANQGSEA. CDR3 in amino acids: CSAGGLAHEQFF. CDR3 DNA sequence: TGCAGCGCCGGGGGTCTTGCCCATGAGCAGTTCTTC.

The chain combines TRBV25-1 with TRBJ1-1, with no clear D. Germline loops: CDR1 MGHDK, CDR2 SYGVNS. The V and J ends lost 1 base and 2 bases respectively, with 8 bases between them. This CDR3 comprises 14 residues. CDR3 region: CASSESFSNTEAFF. The CDR3 region has the DNA TGTGCCAGCAGTGAATCTTTTAGTAACACTGAAGCTTTCTTT.

A few counts support this clone. The chain joins TRBV5-6 to TRBJ1-2, with 7 bases fitting TRBD1. Germline V lookup: CDR1 SGHDT, CDR2 YYEEEE. Losses at the gene ends were 4 bases for V and 5 bases for J; bases not matched to a gene: 5. CDR3 size: 13 residues. CDR3 in DNA: TGTGCCAGCAGCGTGGACAGGAGTTATGGCTACACCTTC. Translated: CASSVDRSYGYTF.

This clone was observed a few times. The sample holds other DNA sequences that translate to the same CDR3. J is TRBJ2-2 and V is TRBV29-1; 7 nucleotides line up with TRBD1. The V gene end was trimmed by 6 bases and the J gene end by 4 bases; junction bases not matched to a gene: 2. Looked up from germline, CDR1 is SQVTM and CDR2 is ANQGSEA. This CDR3 has 12 residues. Written as DNA, the CDR3 is TGCAGCGTGGGACAGTCCACCGGGGAGCTGTTTTTT. This gives the protein CSVGQSTGELFF.

The chain recombines TRBV29-1 with TRBJ2-3, with TRBD2 matching 15 bases. The CDR3 has 18 residues. V shed 7 bases and J 5 bases; nucleotides not matched to a gene: 16. From germline, CDR1 is SQVTM and CDR2 ANQGSEA. CDR3 region: CSADAGTSGGLAEDTQYF. The CDR3 DNA follows: TGCAGCGCTGACGCCGGGACTAGCGGGGGGCTAGCGGAAGATACGCAGTATTTT.

The V and J genes are TRBV7-2 and TRBJ2-3, with D hard to call. This CDR3 comprises 14 residues. CDR1 and CDR2 (germline): SGHTA, FQGNSA. The V and J ends lost 6 bases and 3 bases respectively, with 13 bases between them. The CDR3 coding sequence is TGTGCCAGCAGAAGGGATATAGGAACAGATACGCAGTATTTT. It translates to CASRRDIGTDTQYF.

The chain combines TRBV27 with TRBJ2-1; D unresolved. V was clipped by 3 bases and J by 0 bases, with 6 bases between them. This CDR3 is built from 14 residues. Germline V gives CDR1 MNHEY, CDR2 SMNVEV (reference sequence). CDR3 DNA sequence: TGTGCCAGCAGTTTGCGCCCCTCCTACAATGAGCAGTTCTTC. It is translated as CASSLRPSYNEQFF.

This clone has only one observation. The rearrangement links TRBV5-4 to TRBJ2-1, with D perhaps matching TRBD1 (6 bases). The germline CDR1 and CDR2 sequences are SGHNT and YYREEE (reference sequence). V dropped 2 bases and J dropped 10 bases, with 16 bases sitting between them. The CDR3 spans 14 residues. The CDR3 bases are TGTGCCAGCAGCTTTTCCGGGACACTGGGAGAGCAGTTCTTC. This codes for CASSFSGTLGEQFF.

As concerns this clone: The same CDR3 is also encoded by other DNA sequences in this sample. The chain recombines TRBV19 with TRBJ2-5; D not certain. Germline values: CDR1 LNHDA, CDR2 SQIVND (reference sequence). V was trimmed by 0 bases and J by 3 bases, leaving 8 bases between them. The CDR3 is 14 amino acids. CDR3 in DNA: TGTGCCAGTAGTATAGACTCCAGTGAAGAGACCCAGTACTTC. Its protein product is CASSIDSSEETQYF. Together with reference TRBV19 and TRBJ2-5, the CDR3 gives the full variable domain: DGGITQSPKYLFRKEGQNVTLSCEQNLNHDAMYWYRQDPGQGLRLIYYSQIVNDFQKGDIAEGYSVSREKKESFPLTVTSAQKNPTAFYLCASSIDSSEETQYFGPGTRLLVL.

This chain joins TRBV5-1 and TRBJ1-2; TRBD1 aligns across 9 bases. Germline V CDR1 and CDR2: SGHRS, YFSETQ. The CDR3 is 15 residues long. With V trimmed by 4 bases and J by 6 bases, 10 bases remained unmatched. DNA for the CDR3: TGCGCCAGCAGCGGTACAGGGGGCAGGCTGAATGGCTACACCTTC. Its translation is CASSGTGGRLNGYTF. Combining the CDR3 with reference TRBV5-1 and TRBJ1-2 gives the whole variable domain KAGVTQTPRYLIKTRGQQVTLSCSPISGHRSVSWYQQTPGQGLQFLFEYFSETQRNKGNFPGRFSGRQFSNSRSEMNVSTLELGDSALYLCASSGTGGRLNGYTFGSGTRLTVV.

The rearrangement links TRBV9 to TRBJ2-3; D call uncertain. V shed 3 bases and J shed 2 bases, with 1 base lying between them. The germline gives CDR1 SGDLS, CDR2 YYNGEE. The CDR3 is 11 residues long. This CDR3 is CASSATDTQYF. The CDR3 DNA reads TGTGCCAGCAGCGCCACAGATACGCAGTATTTT.

The chain employs TRBV9 and TRBJ1-5, with D unresolved. Between the trimmed V and J ends, which lost 3 bases and 1 base, there was a span of 8 bases. Germline values: CDR1 SGDLS, CDR2 YYNGEE. The CDR3 is made up of 14 amino acids. The CDR3, as DNA: TGTGCCAGCAGCGCTGGGCTAAGCAATCAGCCCCAGCATTTT. Translating gives CASSAGLSNQPQHF. Full variable domain (remainder filled in from reference TRBV9 and TRBJ1-5): DSGVTQTPKHLITATGQRVTLRCSPRSGDLSVYWYQQSLDQGLQFLIQYYNGEERAKGNILERFSAQQFPDLHSELNLSSLELGDSALYFCASSAGLSNQPQHFGDGTRLSIL.

The V call is TRBV15, the J call TRBJ2-5, with 9 bases identical to TRBD2. The ends lost 0 bases at V and 1 base at J; junction bases unmatched: 6. This CDR3 region has 17 residues. CDR1 is LNHNV, CDR2 YYDKDF, per germline (reference sequence). For the CDR3, the DNA is TGTGCCACCAGCAGAGATCGGGGCGGGGGGGCCCAAGAGACCCAGTACTTC. Amino acids: CATSRDRGGGAQETQYF.

This rearrangement joins TRBV10-3 to TRBJ1-4; 8 nucleotides align to TRBD1. Trimming cost V 6 bases and J 5 bases; bases outside gene matches: 5. Germline V gene sequence: CDR1 ENHRY, CDR2 SYGVKD. The CDR3 totals 14 residues. CDR3 sequence (DNA): TGTGCCATCAGGCCGGGACAGGAGAATGAAAAACTGTTTTTT. This gives the protein CAIRPGQENEKLFF.

This rearrangement joins TRBV27 to TRBJ1-2, with 8 bases matching TRBD1. CDR3 length: 16 amino acids. Germline-derived CDR1 and CDR2 are MNHEY and SMNVEV (reference sequence). V gave up 2 bases and J gave up 8 bases; unmatched junction bases: 13. The CDR3 DNA follows: TGTGCCAGCAGTTTAATCGGGACAGGCAACTCGGGGGGCTACACCTTC. Encoded protein: CASSLIGTGNSGGYTF.